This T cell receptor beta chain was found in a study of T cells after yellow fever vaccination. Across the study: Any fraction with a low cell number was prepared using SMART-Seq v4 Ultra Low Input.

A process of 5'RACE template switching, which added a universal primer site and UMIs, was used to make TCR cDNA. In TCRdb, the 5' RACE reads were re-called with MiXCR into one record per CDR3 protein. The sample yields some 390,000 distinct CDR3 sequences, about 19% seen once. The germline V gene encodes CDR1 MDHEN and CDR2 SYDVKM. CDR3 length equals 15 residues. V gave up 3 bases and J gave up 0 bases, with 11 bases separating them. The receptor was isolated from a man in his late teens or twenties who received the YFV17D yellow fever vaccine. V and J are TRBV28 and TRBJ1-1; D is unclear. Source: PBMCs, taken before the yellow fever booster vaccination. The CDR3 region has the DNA TGTGCCAGCAGTTTGGCAGCAACCTTGAACACTGAAGCTTTCTTT. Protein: CASSLAATLNTEAFF.